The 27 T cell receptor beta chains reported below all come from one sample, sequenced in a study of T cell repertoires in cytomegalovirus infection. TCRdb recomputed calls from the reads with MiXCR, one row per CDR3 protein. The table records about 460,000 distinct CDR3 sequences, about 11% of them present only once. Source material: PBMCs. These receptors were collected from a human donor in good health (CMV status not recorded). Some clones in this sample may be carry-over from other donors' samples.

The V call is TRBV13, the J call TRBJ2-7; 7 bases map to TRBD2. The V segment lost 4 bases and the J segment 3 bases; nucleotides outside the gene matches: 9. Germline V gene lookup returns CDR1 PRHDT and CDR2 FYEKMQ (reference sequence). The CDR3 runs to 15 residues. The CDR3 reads CASSSPLGEGYEQYF. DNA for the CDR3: TGTGCCAGCAGCTCCCCCTTGGGGGAGGGCTACGAGCAGTACTTC.

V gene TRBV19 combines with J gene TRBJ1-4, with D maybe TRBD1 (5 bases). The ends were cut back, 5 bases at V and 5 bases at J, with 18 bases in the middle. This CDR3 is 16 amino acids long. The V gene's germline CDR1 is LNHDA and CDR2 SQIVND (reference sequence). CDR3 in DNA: TGTGCCAGTAGTGCGCCCCGGGACCGACTAAATGAAAAACTGTTTTTT. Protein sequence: CASSAPRDRLNEKLFF. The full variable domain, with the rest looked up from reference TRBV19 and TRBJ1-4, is DGGITQSPKYLFRKEGQNVTLSCEQNLNHDAMYWYRQDPGQGLRLIYYSQIVNDFQKGDIAEGYSVSREKKESFPLTVTSAQKNPTAFYLCASSAPRDRLNEKLFFGSGTQLSVL.

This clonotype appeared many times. In DNA, the CDR3 is TGCAGCGTTGACTCCCCGGGACTAGCGGGAGGGCCGAGTCGGGAGCAGTACTTC. It codes for CSVDSPGLAGGPSREQYF. The chain joins TRBV29-1 to TRBJ2-7; TRBD2 aligns across 16 bases. The CDR3 sequence is 18 residues long. J gave up 7 bases and V 3 bases, and 15 bases lay outside the gene matches. Per the germline V gene, CDR1 is SQVTM and CDR2 is ANQGSEA.

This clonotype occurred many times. CDR3 region: CASSLVQGYTDTQYF. The CDR3 DNA follows: TGTGCCAGCAGCTTAGTACAGGGCTACACAGATACGCAGTATTTT. The chain carries TRBV7-9 and TRBJ2-3; weak D call: TRBD1 (6 bases). The CDR3 is 15 amino acids. Germline-derived CDR1 and CDR2 are SEHNR and FQNEAQ (reference sequence). V was pared by 1 base and J by 2 bases, with 10 bases between.

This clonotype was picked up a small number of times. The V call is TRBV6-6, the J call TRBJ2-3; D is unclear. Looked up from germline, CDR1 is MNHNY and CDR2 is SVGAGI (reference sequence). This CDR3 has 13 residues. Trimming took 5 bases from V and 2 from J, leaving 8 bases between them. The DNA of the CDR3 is TGTGCCAGCAGTACGACGGCCACAGATACGCAGTATTTT. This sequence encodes CASSTTATDTQYF.

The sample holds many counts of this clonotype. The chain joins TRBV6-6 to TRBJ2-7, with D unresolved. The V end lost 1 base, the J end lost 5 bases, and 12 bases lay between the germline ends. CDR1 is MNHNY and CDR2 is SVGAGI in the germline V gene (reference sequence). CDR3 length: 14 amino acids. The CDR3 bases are TGTGCCAGCAGTTACTACCAGACTCGAGACGAGCAGTACTTC. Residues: CASSYYQTRDEQYF.

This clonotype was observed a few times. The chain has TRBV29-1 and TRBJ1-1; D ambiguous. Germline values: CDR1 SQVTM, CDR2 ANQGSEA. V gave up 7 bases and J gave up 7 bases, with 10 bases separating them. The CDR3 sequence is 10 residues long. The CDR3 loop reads CSGRGNEAFF. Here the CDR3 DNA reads TGCAGCGGGCGAGGGAATGAAGCTTTCTTT.

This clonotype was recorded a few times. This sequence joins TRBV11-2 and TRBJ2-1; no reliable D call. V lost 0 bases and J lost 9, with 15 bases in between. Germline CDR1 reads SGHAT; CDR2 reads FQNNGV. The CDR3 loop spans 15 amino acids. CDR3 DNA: TGTGCCAGCAGCTTAGAGTTTGGCATGAACACTGAGCAGTTCTTC. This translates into CASSLEFGMNTEQFF.

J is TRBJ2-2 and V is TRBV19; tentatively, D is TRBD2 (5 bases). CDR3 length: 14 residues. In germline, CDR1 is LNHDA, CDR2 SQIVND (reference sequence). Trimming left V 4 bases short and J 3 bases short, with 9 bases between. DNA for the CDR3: TGTGCCAGTAGTAGCGGGTGGTACACCGGGGAGCTGTTTTTT. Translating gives CASSSGWYTGELFF. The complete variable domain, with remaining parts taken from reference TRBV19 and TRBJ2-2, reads DGGITQSPKYLFRKEGQNVTLSCEQNLNHDAMYWYRQDPGQGLRLIYYSQIVNDFQKGDIAEGYSVSREKKESFPLTVTSAQKNPTAFYLCASSSGWYTGELFFGEGSRLTVL.

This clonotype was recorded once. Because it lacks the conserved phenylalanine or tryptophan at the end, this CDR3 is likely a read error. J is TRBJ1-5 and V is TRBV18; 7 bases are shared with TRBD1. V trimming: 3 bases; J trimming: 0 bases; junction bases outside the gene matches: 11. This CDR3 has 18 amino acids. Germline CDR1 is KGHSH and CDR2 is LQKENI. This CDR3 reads CASSPPRPGGNSNQPQHL. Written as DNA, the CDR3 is TGTGCCAGCTCACCCCCGCGGCCAGGGGGGAATAGCAATCAGCCCCAGCATCTT.

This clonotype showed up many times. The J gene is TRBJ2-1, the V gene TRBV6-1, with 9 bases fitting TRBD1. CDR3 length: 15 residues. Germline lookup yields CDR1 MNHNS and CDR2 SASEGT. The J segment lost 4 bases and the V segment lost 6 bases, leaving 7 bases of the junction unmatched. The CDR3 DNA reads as TGTGCCAGCAGGGCCGGGACAGGGCTGTACAATGAGCAGTTCTTC. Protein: CASRAGTGLYNEQFF.

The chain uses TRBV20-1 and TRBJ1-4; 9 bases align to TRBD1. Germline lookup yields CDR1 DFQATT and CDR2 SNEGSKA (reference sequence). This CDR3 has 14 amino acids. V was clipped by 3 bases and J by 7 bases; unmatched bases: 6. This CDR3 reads CSASRGTGSEKLFF. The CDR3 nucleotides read TGCAGTGCTAGCCGTGGGACAGGGAGTGAAAAACTGTTTTTT.

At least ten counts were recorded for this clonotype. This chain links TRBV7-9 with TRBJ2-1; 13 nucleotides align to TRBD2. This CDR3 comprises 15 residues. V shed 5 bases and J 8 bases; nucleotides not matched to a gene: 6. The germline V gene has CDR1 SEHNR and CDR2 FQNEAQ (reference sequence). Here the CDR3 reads CASSPRLAGGYEQFF. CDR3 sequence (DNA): TGTGCCAGCAGCCCGAGACTAGCGGGAGGCTATGAGCAGTTCTTC.

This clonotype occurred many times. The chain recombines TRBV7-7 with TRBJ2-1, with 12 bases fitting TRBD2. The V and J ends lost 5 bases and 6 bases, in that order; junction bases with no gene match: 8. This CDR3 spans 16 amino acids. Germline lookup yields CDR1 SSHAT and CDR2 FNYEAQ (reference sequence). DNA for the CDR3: TGTGCCAGCAGCCAAGAGACTAGCGGGGGAATCAATGAGCAGTTCTTC. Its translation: CASSQETSGGINEQFF.

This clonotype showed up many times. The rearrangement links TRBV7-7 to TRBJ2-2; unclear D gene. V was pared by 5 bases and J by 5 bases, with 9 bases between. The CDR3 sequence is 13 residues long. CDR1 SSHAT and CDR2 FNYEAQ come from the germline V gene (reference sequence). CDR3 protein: CASSAGETGELFF. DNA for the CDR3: TGTGCCAGCAGCGCAGGAGAAACCGGGGAGCTGTTTTTT.

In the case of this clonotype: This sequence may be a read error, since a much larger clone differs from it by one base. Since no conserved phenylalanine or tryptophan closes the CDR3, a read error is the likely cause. The CDR3 sequence: CASSAGGYGYTL. The CDR3 DNA sequence: TGTGCCAGCAGTGCCGGCGGCTATGGCTACACCCTC. The V gene is TRBV12-3 or TRBV12-4, the J gene TRBJ1-2; no definite D call. Trimming pared 5 bases from V and 4 bases from J, leaving 8 bases between. The CDR3 runs to 12 residues.

The CDR3 spells CASSFSYSNQPQHF. CDR3 DNA sequence: TGTGCCAGCAGTTTTAGTTATAGCAATCAGCCCCAGCATTTT. The chain joins TRBV12-3 or TRBV12-4 to TRBJ1-5; the D is unclear. CDR3 length equals 14 residues. V was cut by 3 bases and J by 0 bases, with 6 bases left in between.

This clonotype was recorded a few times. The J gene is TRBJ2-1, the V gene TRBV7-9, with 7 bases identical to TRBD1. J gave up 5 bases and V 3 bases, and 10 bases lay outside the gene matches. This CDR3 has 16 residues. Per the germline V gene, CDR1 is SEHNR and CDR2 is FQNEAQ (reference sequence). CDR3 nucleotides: TGTGCCAGCAGCTTCTCCAATGGACAGGCCGACAATGAGCAGTTCTTC. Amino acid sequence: CASSFSNGQADNEQFF.

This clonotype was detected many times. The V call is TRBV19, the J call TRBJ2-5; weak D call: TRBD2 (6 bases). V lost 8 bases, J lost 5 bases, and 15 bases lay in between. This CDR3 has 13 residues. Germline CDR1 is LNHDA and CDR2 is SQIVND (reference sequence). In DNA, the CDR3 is TGTGCCAGTCGCGGGGAGAATGGGGAGACCCAGTACTTC. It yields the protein CASRGENGETQYF.

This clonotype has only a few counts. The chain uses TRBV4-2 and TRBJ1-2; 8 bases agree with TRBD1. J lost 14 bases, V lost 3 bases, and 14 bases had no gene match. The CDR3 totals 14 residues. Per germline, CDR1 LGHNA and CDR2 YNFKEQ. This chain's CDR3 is CASSQETGDGALTF. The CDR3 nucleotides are TGTGCCAGCAGCCAGGAGACAGGGGACGGGGCTTTGACCTTC.

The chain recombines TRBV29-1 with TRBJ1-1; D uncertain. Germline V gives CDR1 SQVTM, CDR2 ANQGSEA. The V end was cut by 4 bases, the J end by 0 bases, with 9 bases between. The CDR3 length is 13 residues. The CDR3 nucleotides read TGCAGCGTTGGTCGGGAATTGAACACTGAAGCTTTCTTT. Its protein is CSVGRELNTEAFF.

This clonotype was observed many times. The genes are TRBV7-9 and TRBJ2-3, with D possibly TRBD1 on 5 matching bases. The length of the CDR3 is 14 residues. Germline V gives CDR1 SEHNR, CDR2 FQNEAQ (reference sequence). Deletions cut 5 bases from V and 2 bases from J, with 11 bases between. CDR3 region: CASSPRQHTDTQYF. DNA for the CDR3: TGTGCCAGCAGCCCCCGACAGCACACAGATACGCAGTATTTT.

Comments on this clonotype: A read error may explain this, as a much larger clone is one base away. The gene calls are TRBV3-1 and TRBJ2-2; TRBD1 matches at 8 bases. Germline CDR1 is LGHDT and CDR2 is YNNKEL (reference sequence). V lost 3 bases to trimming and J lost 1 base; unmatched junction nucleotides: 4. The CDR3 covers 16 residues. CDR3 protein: CASSQSGTGNTGELFF. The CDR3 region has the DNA TGTGCCAGCAGCCAGTCCGGGACAGGGAACACCGGGGAGCTGTTTTTT.

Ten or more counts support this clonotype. CDR3 DNA: TGCGCCAGCAGCTCCCGGGACAGCTTTCAGAACACTGAAGCTTTCTTT. Translated, it gives CASSSRDSFQNTEAFF. This chain links TRBV5-1 with TRBJ1-1; 7 nucleotides align to TRBD1. Looked up from germline, CDR1 is SGHRS and CDR2 is YFSETQ. The CDR3 is 16 amino acids. V was pared by 3 bases and J by 1 base, with 9 bases of the junction left unmatched.

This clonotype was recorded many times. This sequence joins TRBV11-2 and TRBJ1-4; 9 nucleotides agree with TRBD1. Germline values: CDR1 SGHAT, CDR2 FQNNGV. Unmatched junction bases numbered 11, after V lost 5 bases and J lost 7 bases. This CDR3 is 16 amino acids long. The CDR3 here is CASSPGQGVIGEKLFF. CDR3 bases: TGTGCCAGCAGCCCGGGACAGGGAGTAATTGGTGAAAAACTGTTTTTT.

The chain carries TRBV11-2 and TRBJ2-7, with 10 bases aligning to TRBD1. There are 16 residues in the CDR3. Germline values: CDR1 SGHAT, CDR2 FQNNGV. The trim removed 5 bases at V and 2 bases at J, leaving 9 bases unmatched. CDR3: CASSTIRDRGTYEQYF. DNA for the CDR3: TGTGCCAGCAGCACCATCCGGGACAGGGGAACCTACGAGCAGTACTTC. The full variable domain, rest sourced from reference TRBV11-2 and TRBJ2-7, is EAGVAQSPRYKIIEKRQSVAFWCNPISGHATLYWYQQILGQGPKLLIQFQNNGVVDDSQLPKDRFSAERLKGVDSTLKIQPAKLEDSAVYLCASSTIRDRGTYEQYFGPGTRLTVT.

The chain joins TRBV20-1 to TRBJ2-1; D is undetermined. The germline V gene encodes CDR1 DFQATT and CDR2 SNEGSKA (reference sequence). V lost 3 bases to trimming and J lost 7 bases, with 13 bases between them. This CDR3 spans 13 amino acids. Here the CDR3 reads CSASNNQGNEQFF. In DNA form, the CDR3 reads TGCAGTGCTAGTAACAATCAAGGGAATGAGCAGTTCTTC.